The following is a T cell receptor (beta chain) sequence with its context. What it binds is not known. This entry is derived from a study of T cell responses to AZD1222 COVID-19 vaccine. The overall study: Investigators merged groups given second doses at roughly 4 or roughly 12 weeks.

CDR3 size: 13 residues. In germline, CDR1 is DFQATT, CDR2 SNEGSKA (reference sequence). Trimming took 3 bases from V and 4 from J, leaving 10 bases between them. General study points: Baseline serostatus was positive in only a handful of AZD1222 recipients. Targets within unmutated variant regions were reportedly found for nearly half of spike-specific TCRs. CD4 TCRs linked to vaccination spanned spike, dominating at 160-218 and 743-854.

Sequenced by immunoSEQ multiplex PCR; TCRdb stores in-frame clones only, minus some. The sample records 150,000 or so clones, almost 90% being singletons. Sequencing used peripheral blood, obtained on day 0 of AZD1222 vaccination. This clonotype was sampled from an adult in good health. The J gene is TRBJ1-5, the V gene TRBV20-1, with D tentatively TRBD1 (5 bases). The CDR3 loop reads CSASDGGNQPQHF. In DNA, the CDR3 is TGCAGTGCTAGTGACGGGGGAAATCAGCCCCAGCATTTT.